Presented here are 22 T cell receptor beta chains from one specimen sequenced in a study of tumor-infiltrating lymphocytes in localized non-small cell lung cancer. Produced via immunoSEQ multiplex PCR; TCRdb's table is partial and in-frame only. The table records about 7,200 clones, roughly 58% of them present only once. The sequencing input was lung tumor tissue. The receptors come from a human donor with non-small cell lung cancer.

The rearrangement links TRBV5-4 to TRBJ2-1; 8 bases are a match to TRBD1. The V and J ends lost 4 bases and 5 bases, in that order; junction bases with no gene match: 5. Germline loops: CDR1 SGHNT, CDR2 YYREEE (reference sequence). This CDR3 comprises 14 residues. The CDR3 region has the DNA TGTGCCAGCAGCCCCCGGACAGGGAACAATGAGCAGTTCTTC. Its protein product is CASSPRTGNNEQFF.

The DNA of the CDR3 is TGCGCCAGCAGCGCCGGGTCAGGGACTAATGAAAAACTGTTTTTT. It yields the protein CASSAGSGTNEKLFF. V and J are TRBV5-1 and TRBJ1-4; D might be TRBD1 (5 bases). Germline V gives CDR1 SGHRS, CDR2 YFSETQ. The CDR3 is made up of 15 amino acids. Trimming cost V 4 bases and J 2 bases, with 12 bases left between them.

In DNA form, the CDR3 reads TGCGCCAGCAGTGAGTCGGCGCAACCAGCGAATGAGCAGTTCTTC. Its protein is CASSESAQPANEQFF. The genes are TRBV10-1 and TRBJ2-1; D is uncertain. The CDR3 covers 15 residues. In germline, CDR1 is WNHNN, CDR2 SYGVQD (reference sequence). V lost 0 bases to trimming and J lost 7 bases, with 13 bases between them.

A few counts support this clone. The chain employs TRBV5-5 and TRBJ2-1, with TRBD2 as a possible D gene (5 bases). The germline V and J ends were trimmed by 1 base and 9 bases, with 11 bases remaining between them. CDR1 and CDR2 from the germline V gene are SGHKS and YYEKEE (reference sequence). There are 13 residues in the CDR3. The CDR3 loop reads CASSLPSRGEQFF. CDR3 nucleotide sequence: TGTGCCAGCAGCTTGCCTTCTCGGGGTGAGCAGTTCTTC.

This sequence joins TRBV7-2 and TRBJ1-1; D is possibly TRBD1 (5 bases). V was cut by 1 base and J by 4 bases, with 16 bases left in between. Germline CDR1 and CDR2: SGHTA and FQGNSA. The CDR3 is 16 residues long. CDR3 protein: CASSLVVGRLSTEAFF. The CDR3 DNA reads as TGTGCCAGCAGCTTAGTAGTGGGACGACTGAGCACTGAAGCTTTCTTT. The variable domain in full, with the rest retrieved from reference TRBV7-2 and TRBJ1-1, is GAGVSQSPSNKVTEKGKDVELRCDPISGHTALYWYRQSLGQGLEFLIYFQGNSAPDKSGLPSDRFSAERTGGSVSTLTIQRTQQEDSAVYLCASSLVVGRLSTEAFFGQGTRLTVV.

This clone was counted a single time. This chain links TRBV10-3 with TRBJ2-3, with D tentatively TRBD1 (5 bases). The CDR3 contains 13 residues. V was pared by 0 bases and J by 10 bases, with 11 bases between. The germline V gene encodes CDR1 ENHRY and CDR2 SYGVKD. CDR3 residues: CAISESKGIAQYF. CDR3 bases: TGTGCCATCAGTGAGTCGAAGGGGATCGCGCAGTATTTT.

Remarks on this clone: One junction end does not reproduce the germline sequence, and a read error may be involved. J is TRBJ2-1 and V is TRBV7-7; tentative D call: TRBD2 (6 bases). This CDR3 comprises 13 residues. From germline, CDR1 is SSHAT and CDR2 FNYEAQ (reference sequence). For the CDR3, the DNA is TGTGCTAGCAGCCCCGGGGGTTACAATGAGCAGTTCTTC. Amino acids: CASSPGGYNEQFF.

This chain links TRBV28 with TRBJ1-1; 8 nucleotides align to TRBD1. The V gene's germline CDR1 is MDHEN and CDR2 SYDVKM. This CDR3 has 14 residues. V was clipped by 5 bases and J by 5 bases; unmatched bases: 7. The CDR3 reads CASSLQGGKTEAFF. CDR3 nucleotides: TGTGCCAGCAGTCTACAGGGGGGCAAAACTGAAGCTTTCTTT.

This clone was recorded a few times. The chain is built from TRBV5-4 and TRBJ1-1; D not certain. Germline assignment: CDR1 SGHNT and CDR2 YYREEE (reference sequence). V shed 4 bases and J shed 1 base, with 11 bases lying between them. CDR3 size: 14 residues. The CDR3 protein is CASSTPTENTEAFF. The CDR3 DNA sequence: TGTGCCAGCAGCACACCGACGGAGAACACTGAAGCTTTCTTT.

J is TRBJ2-5 and V is TRBV2; no clear D. Germline CDR1 is SNHLY and CDR2 is FYNNEI. The germline V and J ends were trimmed by 4 bases and 5 bases, with 5 bases remaining between them. This CDR3 comprises 11 residues. In nucleotides, the CDR3 is TGTGCCAGCAGTGTAGGGGAGACCCAGTACTTC. Translating it yields CASSVGETQYF.

In this sample, this clone turned up a few times. The chain carries TRBV6-1 and TRBJ1-5, with unresolved D. The V gene's germline CDR1 is MNHNS and CDR2 SASEGT. Trimming shortened V by 6 bases and J by 4 bases, and 7 bases separated the two germline ends. CDR3 length: 12 residues. CDR3 region: CASRRGNQPQHF. CDR3 DNA: TGTGCCAGCAGGAGAGGAAATCAGCCCCAGCATTTT.

This sequence joins TRBV5-5 and TRBJ2-6; D not resolved. The germline V and J ends were trimmed by 1 base and 3 bases, with 5 bases remaining between them. The V gene's germline CDR1 is SGHKS and CDR2 YYEKEE (reference sequence). The CDR3 runs to 14 residues. This chain's CDR3 is CASSLYGGANVLTF. CDR3 DNA sequence: TGTGCCAGCAGCTTGTACGGTGGGGCCAACGTCCTGACTTTC.

This clone was recorded a few times. V is TRBV27 and J is TRBJ2-1; the D gene is possibly TRBD2 (6 bases). Germline V lookup: CDR1 MNHEY, CDR2 SMNVEV (reference sequence). The CDR3 has 15 residues. Trimming removed 6 bases from V and 0 bases from J, with 12 bases in between. The CDR3 nucleotides are TGTGCCAGCAGCCCTCGGAGGGACTCCTACAATGAGCAGTTCTTC. Amino acids: CASSPRRDSYNEQFF.

By sample share, this clone is medium-sized. This chain links TRBV18 with TRBJ2-5, with D possibly matching TRBD2 (5 bases). The CDR3 is made up of 15 amino acids. V lost 3 bases to trimming and J lost 0 bases, with 11 bases between them. Germline V CDR1 and CDR2: KGHSH, LQKENI. The CDR3 loop is CASSPNFGNQETQYF. The CDR3 nucleotides read TGTGCCAGCTCACCGAACTTCGGGAACCAAGAGACCCAGTACTTC.

This clone appeared a few times. The chain joins TRBV4-1 to TRBJ1-2, with D possibly TRBD1 on 5 matching bases. This CDR3 is 15 amino acids long. The germline V gene encodes CDR1 MGHRA and CDR2 YSYEKL. Between the trimmed V and J ends, which lost 0 bases and 4 bases, there was a span of 12 bases. CDR3 region: CASSQERGGLYGYTF. CDR3 coding DNA: TGCGCCAGCAGCCAAGAGAGGGGCGGGCTCTATGGCTACACCTTC.

The rearrangement joins TRBV9 to TRBJ2-2, with no clear D. The CDR3 length is 12 residues. The V end was cut by 0 bases, the J end by 7 bases, with 4 bases between. Germline V gene lookup returns CDR1 SGDLS and CDR2 YYNGEE. Here the CDR3 reads CASSVDIGELFF. CDR3 nucleotides: TGTGCCAGCAGCGTAGATATCGGGGAGCTGTTTTTT.

In regard to this clone: One end of the junction does not line up with germline, which may come from a read error. V is TRBV5-1 and J is TRBJ2-1, with D hard to call. CDR1 and CDR2 from the germline V gene are SGHRS and YFSETQ. The CDR3 spans 15 residues. CDR3: CASSLNGAGANEQFF. CDR3 bases: TGTGCCAGCAGCTTGAATGGTGCAGGAGCCAATGAGCAGTTCTTC.

The rearrangement uses TRBV29-1 and TRBJ1-4; D remains ambiguous. This CDR3 is 16 amino acids long. Between the trimmed V and J ends, which lost 4 bases and 5 bases, there was a span of 20 bases. Germline CDR1 is SQVTM and CDR2 is ANQGSEA. The CDR3 DNA follows: TGCAGCGTTGGAGTTGGAAGGCCGGGAGTAAATGAAAAACTGTTTTTT. It codes for CSVGVGRPGVNEKLFF.

The CDR3 reads CASSPSFVRLNYGYTF. CDR3 nucleotides: TGTGCCAGCAGCCCCTCATTCGTACGGCTCAACTATGGCTACACCTTC. The rearrangement links TRBV13 to TRBJ1-2; D remains ambiguous. Trimming stripped 5 bases from V and 2 bases from J, with 18 bases between. Germline V gives CDR1 PRHDT, CDR2 FYEKMQ (reference sequence). The CDR3 loop spans 16 amino acids.

V usage is TRBV6-4 and J usage is TRBJ2-1, with D unresolved. The CDR3 sequence is 13 residues long. Trimming stripped 2 bases from V and 4 bases from J, with 6 bases between. CDR1 MRHNA and CDR2 SNTAGT come from the germline V gene. The CDR3 protein is CASSDTGYNEQFF. CDR3 coding DNA: TGTGCCAGCAGTGACACCGGGTACAATGAGCAGTTCTTC.

This clone has only a few counts. J is TRBJ2-2 and V is TRBV7-2; the match to TRBD2 covers 9 bases. Germline trimming cut 1 base from V and 5 bases from J; bases unmatched to any gene: 11. The CDR3 runs to 18 residues. CDR1 SGHTA and CDR2 FQGNSA come from the germline V gene. CDR3: CASSLGLAGSRGTGELFF. The CDR3 nucleotides are TGTGCCAGCAGCTTAGGGCTAGCGGGGTCCCGGGGGACCGGGGAGCTGTTTTTT.

The chain carries TRBV6-1 and TRBJ2-1; 8 nucleotides line up with TRBD1. Germline CDR1 reads MNHNS; CDR2 reads SASEGT. The CDR3 is made up of 14 amino acids. Trimming took 2 bases from V and 4 from J; bases not matched to a gene: 1. In DNA form, the CDR3 reads TGTGCCAGCAGTGAAAACAGGGGGTACAATGAGCAGTTCTTC. Its translation: CASSENRGYNEQFF.